The rows below give T cell receptor beta chains drawn from one sample of a study of radiotherapy plus CTLA-4 blockade in lung cancer. The data were produced by immunoSEQ multiplex PCR, yet TCRdb's version contains in-frame clones alone and is incomplete. The sample consists of fewer than 35,000 clones, 60% to 85% of them appearing once. The source material was peripheral blood, sampled from a patient treated with radiotherapy plus ipilimumab. The receptors shown here come from a human donor with non-small cell lung cancer that progressed on radiotherapy plus ipilimumab. CDR3s include the opening cysteine and the closing phenylalanine or tryptophan. A D gene is named only where the DNA matches it firmly. Clone size appears in some rows only: once, few, many, or a class for an expanded clone.

cdr3_aa: CASSISRDPEKLFF
cdr3_nt: TGTGCCAGCAGCATTTCCCGGGACCCTGAAAAACTGTTTTTT
cdr3_length: 14
j_call: TRBJ1-4
v_call: TRBV7-9
d_call: .
clone_size: .

cdr3_aa: CASSLRGGNTEAFF
cdr3_nt: TGTGCCAGCTCACTAAGAGGGGGGAACACTGAAGCTTTCTTT
cdr3_length: 14
j_call: TRBJ1-1
v_call: TRBV18
d_call: .
clone_size: .

cdr3_aa: CASSISGLLHTIYF
cdr3_nt: TGTGCCAGTAGTATATCGGGACTCCTTCACACCATATATTTT
cdr3_length: 14
j_call: TRBJ1-3
v_call: TRBV19
d_call: .
clone_size: few

cdr3_aa: CASSLGNTGTSGRNEQFF
cdr3_nt: TGTGCCAGCAGCTTAGGGAATACCGGGACTAGCGGGAGGAATGAGCAGTTCTTC
cdr3_length: 18
j_call: TRBJ2-1
v_call: TRBV7-9
d_call: TRBD2
clone_size: .

cdr3_aa: CASSRKVNEKLFF
cdr3_nt: TGTGCCAGTAGTAGGAAAGTGAATGAAAAACTGTTTTTT
cdr3_length: 13
j_call: TRBJ1-4
v_call: TRBV19
d_call: .
clone_size: .

cdr3_aa: CASSYRQGPSNEQFF
cdr3_nt: TGTGCCAGCAGCTACCGACAGGGCCCCTCGAATGAGCAGTTCTTC
cdr3_length: 15
j_call: TRBJ2-1
v_call: TRBV7-3
d_call: TRBD1
clone_size: .

cdr3_aa: CASSLDGPGTEAFF
cdr3_nt: TGTGCCAGCAGCTTGGACGGTCCCGGCACTGAAGCTTTCTTT
cdr3_length: 14
j_call: TRBJ1-1
v_call: TRBV5-8
d_call: .
clone_size: .

cdr3_aa: CASSPPPRDGSYEQYF
cdr3_nt: TGTGCCAGCAGCCCACCACCCCGGGACGGCTCCTACGAGCAGTACTTC
cdr3_length: 16
j_call: TRBJ2-7
v_call: TRBV9
d_call: .
clone_size: .

cdr3_aa: CASSFSPPGQDQETQYF
cdr3_nt: TGCGCCAGCAGCTTTAGCCCACCGGGACAGGACCAAGAGACCCAGTACTTC
cdr3_length: 17
j_call: TRBJ2-5
v_call: TRBV5-1
d_call: TRBD1
clone_size: .

cdr3_aa: CAWSVKETQYF
cdr3_nt: TGTGCCTGGAGTGTAAAAGAGACCCAGTACTTC
cdr3_length: 11
j_call: TRBJ2-5
v_call: TRBV30
d_call: .
clone_size: .

cdr3_aa: CAIRVGQNNYGYTF
cdr3_nt: TGTGCCATCAGGGTGGGACAGAATAACTATGGCTACACCTTC
cdr3_length: 14
j_call: TRBJ1-2
v_call: TRBV10-3
d_call: TRBD1
clone_size: few

cdr3_aa: CASSIASWGTEAFF
cdr3_nt: TGTGCCAGTAGTATAGCGTCCTGGGGAACTGAAGCTTTCTTT
cdr3_length: 14
j_call: TRBJ1-1
v_call: TRBV19
d_call: .
clone_size: few

cdr3_aa: CASSQDRGQGEKLFF
cdr3_nt: TGCGCCAGCAGCCAAGATCGGGGGCAGGGGGAAAAACTGTTTTTT
cdr3_length: 15
j_call: TRBJ1-4
v_call: TRBV4-3
d_call: .
clone_size: .

cdr3_aa: CSVEEFLTGYSNYGYTF
cdr3_nt: TGCAGCGTTGAGGAATTCTTGACAGGATATTCTAACTATGGCTACACCTTC
cdr3_length: 17
j_call: TRBJ1-2
v_call: TRBV29-1
d_call: .
clone_size: .

cdr3_aa: CASSEGTSGRGEQYF
cdr3_nt: TGTGCCAGCAGTGAGGGGACTAGCGGGCGAGGCGAGCAGTACTTC
cdr3_length: 15
j_call: TRBJ2-7
v_call: TRBV6-6
d_call: TRBD2
clone_size: .

cdr3_aa: CASSIDYSYNEKLFF
cdr3_nt: TGTGCCAGTAGTATAGATTACAGCTACAATGAAAAACTGTTTTTT
cdr3_length: 15
j_call: TRBJ1-4
v_call: TRBV19
d_call: .
clone_size: .

cdr3_aa: CASSPTSGEFTDTQYF
cdr3_nt: TGCGCCAGCAGCCCGACTAGCGGGGAGTTCACAGATACGCAGTATTTT
cdr3_length: 16
j_call: TRBJ2-3
v_call: TRBV5-1
d_call: TRBD2
clone_size: .

cdr3_aa: CASSEAGQSDGELFF
cdr3_nt: TGTGCCAGCAGCGAAGCGGGACAGAGTGACGGGGAGCTGTTTTTT
cdr3_length: 15
j_call: TRBJ2-2
v_call: TRBV21-1
d_call: .
clone_size: few

cdr3_aa: CASSRIGGLGGEQFF
cdr3_nt: TGTGCCAGCAGCCGAATAGGGGGACTAGGAGGTGAGCAGTTCTTC
cdr3_length: 15
j_call: TRBJ2-1
v_call: TRBV13
d_call: TRBD2
clone_size: .

cdr3_aa: CASSLRGQETQYF
cdr3_nt: TGTGCCAGCAGCTTGCGGGGCCAAGAGACCCAGTACTTC
cdr3_length: 13
j_call: TRBJ2-5
v_call: TRBV5-5
d_call: .
clone_size: .